What follows are 29 T cell receptor beta chains derived from one specimen sequenced in a study of T cells after posttransplantation cyclophosphamide. Sequencing used immunoSEQ multiplex PCR; TCRdb keeps in-frame clones, though not all of them. Recorded here are about 38,000 clones, none singletons. Sequenced input: PBMCs. The receptors here all came from a middle-aged man in good health, CMV-negative, and a related stem cell transplant donor.

In its sample, this clone was seen many times. The V call is TRBV5-1, the J call TRBJ1-1; D is unresolved. V gave up 1 base and J gave up 2 bases, with 12 bases separating them. Per germline, CDR1 SGHRS and CDR2 YFSETQ. CDR3 size: 15 residues. The CDR3: CASSLFGKGNTEAFF. The CDR3 DNA reads as TGCGCCAGCAGCTTGTTCGGGAAGGGAAACACTGAAGCTTTCTTT.

This clone was observed a few times. The chain couples TRBV9 to TRBJ2-1, with TRBD1 matching 10 bases. The germline gives CDR1 SGDLS, CDR2 YYNGEE. The CDR3 runs to 16 residues. J was trimmed by 9 bases and V by 0 bases; bases with no gene match: 9. The CDR3 protein is CASSVERDRGYSEQFF. In DNA, the CDR3 is TGTGCCAGCAGCGTAGAGAGGGACAGGGGTTATAGTGAGCAGTTCTTC.

The V and J genes are TRBV5-4 and TRBJ2-1; D gene ambiguous. Trimming cost V 0 bases and J 5 bases, with 6 bases left between them. CDR1 SGHNT and CDR2 YYREEE come from the germline V gene (reference sequence). The CDR3 spans 13 residues. The DNA for the CDR3 is TGTGCCAGCAGCTTGGCACAGAACAATGAGCAGTTCTTC. It encodes CASSLAQNNEQFF.

This clone has a count of ten or more. The chain carries TRBV10-1 and TRBJ1-1, with a possible D match to TRBD1 (6 bases). V lost 6 bases and J 3 bases, leaving 14 bases between the germline ends. The CDR3 loop spans 14 amino acids. Germline V gene lookup returns CDR1 WNHNN and CDR2 SYGVQD (reference sequence). The CDR3 loop is CASRTVGGHTEAFF. The DNA for the CDR3 is TGCGCCAGCAGGACAGTCGGGGGGCACACTGAAGCTTTCTTT.

At least ten counts were recorded for this clone. V gene TRBV2 combines with J gene TRBJ1-2, with TRBD1 matching over 9 bases. The V gene end was trimmed by 6 bases and the J gene end by 5 bases; junction bases not matched to a gene: 19. The CDR3 is 18 amino acids. Germline-derived CDR1 and CDR2 are SNHLY and FYNNEI. CDR3 sequence (DNA): TGTGCCAGCAGCATAAGCCAAGATCGGACAGGGGAAGGGTATGGCTACACCTTC. It translates to CASSISQDRTGEGYGYTF.

This clone showed up just a few times. The V and J genes are TRBV7-2 and TRBJ2-3, with TRBD2 matching over 9 bases. Germline V CDR1 and CDR2: SGHTA, FQGNSA. The CDR3 covers 15 residues. Trimming removed 2 bases from V and 4 bases from J; junction bases left unmatched: 4. Written as DNA, the CDR3 is TGTGCCAGCAGCTTAATGGCGGGGGGGCCAGATACGCAGTATTTT. It encodes CASSLMAGGPDTQYF. The variable domain in full, with the rest retrieved from reference TRBV7-2 and TRBJ2-3, is GAGVSQSPSNKVTEKGKDVELRCDPISGHTALYWYRQSLGQGLEFLIYFQGNSAPDKSGLPSDRFSAERTGGSVSTLTIQRTQQEDSAVYLCASSLMAGGPDTQYFGPGTRLTVL.

This clone was counted many times. The V and J genes are TRBV2 and TRBJ2-7; D remains ambiguous. Germline assignment: CDR1 SNHLY and CDR2 FYNNEI. Trimming removed 7 bases from V and 0 bases from J, with 16 bases in between. The CDR3 is 15 residues long. The CDR3 here is CASTPLQFPSYEQYF. The CDR3 DNA reads TGTGCCAGCACCCCTTTACAGTTCCCCTCCTACGAGCAGTACTTC.

This clone was observed a handful of times. The sample contains more than one DNA sequence encoding this CDR3. The chain has TRBV4-1 and TRBJ2-7, with 15 bases identical to TRBD2. CDR3 length equals 21 residues. Losses at the gene ends were 4 bases for V and 2 bases for J; bases not matched to a gene: 18. CDR1 and CDR2 from the germline V gene are MGHRA and YSYEKL. The CDR3 nucleotides are TGCGCCAGCAGCCGGGGACTAGCGGGAGGCTCGCAAACCGAGCGACCCTACGAGCAGTACTTC. Translation gives CASSRGLAGGSQTERPYEQYF.

J is TRBJ2-2 and V is TRBV4-2; D unclear. This CDR3 has 16 amino acids. CDR1 is LGHNA and CDR2 is YNFKEQ in the germline V gene. V lost 2 bases and J 0 bases, leaving 10 bases between the germline ends. In DNA form, the CDR3 reads TGTGCCAGCAGCCAAATGCCCGCTACGAACACCGGGGAGCTGTTTTTT. It encodes CASSQMPATNTGELFF.

This clone was observed at least ten times. This chain joins TRBV10-1 and TRBJ2-5; 8 nucleotides align to TRBD1. The J segment lost 6 bases and the V segment lost 0 bases, leaving 12 bases of the junction unmatched. Per germline, CDR1 WNHNN and CDR2 SYGVQD (reference sequence). The CDR3 has 17 amino acids. CDR3: CASSESKGTRGLKTQYF. CDR3 DNA: TGCGCCAGCAGTGAGTCGAAGGGGACCAGGGGGCTGAAGACCCAGTACTTC.

This clone was recorded many times. The rearrangement links TRBV25-1 to TRBJ2-7; a weak D match, TRBD2 (5 bases). The ends were cut back, 0 bases at V and 4 bases at J, with 16 bases in the middle. The CDR3 length is 16 residues. From germline, CDR1 is MGHDK and CDR2 SYGVNS. The CDR3 region is CASSEYYSVPPYEQYF. The CDR3 DNA is TGTGCCAGCAGTGAATACTATAGCGTACCACCTTACGAGCAGTACTTC.

This rearrangement joins TRBV6-5 to TRBJ2-5; 13 nucleotides match TRBD2. The end of the DNA aligns better with TRBJ2-7, so the J call may be wrong. Germline-derived CDR1 and CDR2 are MNHEY and SVGAGI. The CDR3 extends over 16 amino acids. Written as DNA, the CDR3 is TGTGCCAGCAGTTACTCGAGGACTAGCGGGAGTCACGAGCAGTACTTC. Translating gives CASSYSRTSGSHEQYF.

This clone showed up many times. V usage is TRBV19 and J usage is TRBJ1-6; D is unclear. This CDR3 is 15 amino acids long. V lost 2 bases to trimming and J lost 7 bases, with 12 bases between them. CDR1 is LNHDA and CDR2 is SQIVND in the germline V gene (reference sequence). CDR3 bases: TGTGCCAGTAGTATACGGGTAGACGGAAATTCACCCCTCCACTTT. It translates to CASSIRVDGNSPLHF. Drawing the rest from reference TRBV19 and TRBJ1-6, the complete variable domain is DGGITQSPKYLFRKEGQNVTLSCEQNLNHDAMYWYRQDPGQGLRLIYYSQIVNDFQKGDIAEGYSVSREKKESFPLTVTSAQKNPTAFYLCASSIRVDGNSPLHFGNGTRLTVT.

Ten or more counts support this clone. The chain combines TRBV6-4 with TRBJ1-2; possibly TRBD1 for D (5 bases). This CDR3 region has 14 residues. Germline values: CDR1 MRHNA, CDR2 SNTAGT. V dropped 2 bases and J dropped 3 bases, with 10 bases sitting between them. The CDR3, as DNA: TGTGCCAGCAGTGACACGTTAGGGGACTATGGCTACACCTTC. Translation: CASSDTLGDYGYTF.

There are many counts of this clone. The chain employs TRBV9 and TRBJ2-5, with 14 bases matching TRBD2. The CDR3 covers 16 residues. The germline CDR1 and CDR2 sequences are SGDLS and YYNGEE. V gave up 3 bases and J gave up 1 base; unmatched junction bases: 2. CDR3 coding DNA: TGTGCCAGCAGCGAGGGGACTAGCGGGAGCCAAGAGACCCAGTACTTC. Translated, it gives CASSEGTSGSQETQYF.

This sequence joins TRBV7-9 and TRBJ2-1; no clear D. This CDR3 has 12 residues. Looked up from germline, CDR1 is SEHNR and CDR2 is FQNEAQ (reference sequence). Trimming removed 2 bases at V and 13 bases at J, with 12 bases between. CDR3 in DNA: TGTGCCAGCAGCTTACTAGGCCGCGGACAGTTCTTC. It yields the protein CASSLLGRGQFF.

As to this clone: A read error may account for a junction end that differs from germline. This sequence joins TRBV27 and TRBJ2-3; TRBD1 matches 7 bases. Per the germline V gene, CDR1 is MNHEY and CDR2 is SMNVEV (reference sequence). This CDR3 has 14 residues. CDR3 coding DNA: TGTGCCAGCAGTTTTCGACAGGGCACAGATGCGCAGTATTTT. Translating gives CASSFRQGTDAQYF.

This clone showed up many times. The CDR3 region is CASSLDRDTEAFF. Written as DNA, the CDR3 is TGTGCCAGCAGCTTGGATCGGGATACTGAAGCTTTCTTT. The chain has TRBV5-4 and TRBJ1-1; D unresolved. Germline V gene data show CDR1 as SGHNT and CDR2 as YYREEE (reference sequence). The ends were cut back, 0 bases at V and 5 bases at J, with 8 bases in the middle. The CDR3 totals 13 residues.

This clone was counted at least ten times. The genes are TRBV4-3 and TRBJ2-1; no definite D call. The V gene's germline CDR1 is LGHNA and CDR2 YSLEER. With 1 base removed from V and 8 bases from J, the gap between germline ends came to 9 bases. The CDR3 spans 13 residues. Here the CDR3 DNA reads TGCGCCAGCAGCCAAGTAGTTTTTGATGAGCAGTTCTTC. It encodes CASSQVVFDEQFF.

This clone was seen many times. The rearrangement uses TRBV30 and TRBJ1-1; 7 bases line up with TRBD1. Per the germline V gene, CDR1 is GTSNPN and CDR2 is SVGIG (reference sequence). The V gene end was trimmed by 4 bases and the J gene end by 6 bases; junction bases not matched to a gene: 5. The length of the CDR3 is 12 residues. In DNA, the CDR3 is TGTGCCTGGAAAAACAGGGGCCCTGAAGCTTTCTTT. Amino acid sequence: CAWKNRGPEAFF. The variable domain in full, with the rest retrieved from reference TRBV30 and TRBJ1-1, is SQTIHQWPATLVQPVGSPLSLECTVEGTSNPNLYWYRQAAGRGLQLLFYSVGIGQISSEVPQNLSASRPQDRQFILSSKKLLLSDSGFYLCAWKNRGPEAFFGQGTRLTVV.

This clone occurred many times. V is TRBV6-5 and J is TRBJ1-1, with D uncertain. Germline V gene lookup returns CDR1 MNHEY and CDR2 SVGAGI. The length of the CDR3 is 12 residues. V was cut by 7 bases and J by 3 bases, with 9 bases left in between. CDR3 sequence (DNA): TGTGCCAGCAAAGTGGGAGACACTGAAGCTTTCTTT. It yields the protein CASKVGDTEAFF.

This clone was seen ten or more times. The V call is TRBV29-1, the J call TRBJ2-1; 15 bases agree with TRBD2. J lost 7 bases, V lost 4 bases, and 2 bases had no gene match. Per the germline V gene, CDR1 is SQVTM and CDR2 is ANQGSEA. The CDR3 contains 14 residues. The CDR3 here is CSVGGTSGGNEQFF. DNA of the CDR3: TGCAGCGTTGGGGGGACTAGCGGGGGGAATGAGCAGTTCTTC.

Ten or more counts support this clone. V gene TRBV6-1 combines with J gene TRBJ1-5; possibly TRBD1 for D (6 bases). The CDR3 length is 13 residues. Looked up from germline, CDR1 is MNHNS and CDR2 is SASEGT. V lost 6 bases, J lost 7 bases, and 13 bases lay in between. The CDR3: CASRQQGEQPQHF. The CDR3 coding sequence is TGTGCCAGCAGGCAACAGGGTGAACAGCCCCAGCATTTT.

This clone was found many times. The J gene is TRBJ1-1, the V gene TRBV7-9, with D possibly being TRBD1 (6 bases). The V end was cut by 1 base, the J end by 4 bases, with 7 bases between. This CDR3 has 13 amino acids. Germline CDR1 reads SEHNR; CDR2 reads FQNEAQ (reference sequence). The CDR3 spells CASSLGGGTEAFF. The CDR3 DNA reads as TGTGCCAGCAGCTTAGGAGGGGGCACTGAAGCTTTCTTT.

This clone was picked up many times. CDR3 nucleotides: TGTGCCAGCAGTTACTCACAGCCCGACTATGGGACCCAGTACTTC. Protein: CASSYSQPDYGTQYF. The chain recombines TRBV6-6 with TRBJ2-5, with D perhaps matching TRBD2 (5 bases). From germline, CDR1 is MNHNY and CDR2 SVGAGI (reference sequence). The germline V and J ends were trimmed by 0 bases and 7 bases, with 15 bases remaining between them. CDR3 length: 15 residues.

This clone was detected many times. The J gene is TRBJ2-1, the V gene TRBV4-2; D perhaps matches TRBD1 (5 bases). Trimming stripped 7 bases from V and 4 bases from J, with 14 bases between. Germline loops: CDR1 LGHNA, CDR2 YNFKEQ. CDR3 length: 14 residues. The CDR3 spells CASTTRGGYNEQFF. The CDR3 coding sequence is TGTGCCAGCACCACAAGGGGCGGATACAATGAGCAGTTCTTC.

This clone was seen at least ten times. V is TRBV25-1 and J is TRBJ2-5; TRBD1 matches 11 bases. The V segment lost 8 bases and the J segment 5 bases; nucleotides outside the gene matches: 4. Germline values: CDR1 MGHDK, CDR2 SYGVNS. This CDR3 has 13 amino acids. The CDR3 nucleotides are TGTGCCAGCCGGACAGGGGGCCGGGAGACCCAGTACTTC. It codes for CASRTGGRETQYF.

This clone was recorded at least ten times. The chain combines TRBV7-2 with TRBJ2-1; D not certain. The germline CDR1 and CDR2 sequences are SGHTA and FQGNSA. Between the trimmed V and J ends, which lost 5 bases and 4 bases, there was a span of 12 bases. The CDR3 extends over 14 amino acids. CDR3: CASSDDSAYNEQFF. CDR3 coding DNA: TGTGCCAGCAGCGACGACTCCGCGTACAATGAGCAGTTCTTC. Full variable domain (missing parts from reference TRBV7-2 and TRBJ2-1): GAGVSQSPSNKVTEKGKDVELRCDPISGHTALYWYRQSLGQGLEFLIYFQGNSAPDKSGLPSDRFSAERTGGSVSTLTIQRTQQEDSAVYLCASSDDSAYNEQFFGPGTRLTVL.

This clone appeared many times. The CDR3 nucleotides read TGCGCCAGCAGCCAACGGGACAGGGGGAACACTGAAGCTTTCTTT. It translates to CASSQRDRGNTEAFF. The chain uses TRBV4-1 and TRBJ1-1; 10 bases agree with TRBD1. The junction had 1 base not matched to a gene; V was cut back by 2 bases and J by 1 base. Germline CDR1 reads MGHRA; CDR2 reads YSYEKL. CDR3 length: 15 amino acids.